Detailed here is one T cell receptor (beta chain). The antigen remains undetermined. This sample was included in a study of T cell responses to AZD1222 COVID-19 vaccine. Findings of the study overall: Targets within unmutated variant regions were reportedly found for nearly half of spike-specific TCRs. Mostly white British, mostly female donors; authors suggested clonal diversity may be underestimated. There were vaccine-associated CD4 TCRs across spike, dominant at 160-218 and 743-854. Elevations in Spike-specific TCR breadth and depth followed administration of two AZD1222 doses.

The CDR3 runs to 13 residues. V lost 0 bases, J lost 5 bases, and 6 bases lay in between. CDR1 and CDR2 (germline): KGHDR, SFDVKD. Assay: immunoSEQ multiplex PCR; the TCRdb copy retains only in-frame clones and omits some. The sample has around 99,000 clones, 80% to 95% seen once. The clonotype originates from an adult who received the AZD1222 COVID-19 vaccine. The chain uses TRBV24-1 and TRBJ2-5; no clear D gene. The specimen comprised peripheral blood, sampled 28 days after the second AZD1222 dose. The CDR3 nucleotides read TGTGCCACCAGTGATTTGCACAAGGAGACCCAGTACTTC. This gives the protein CATSDLHKETQYF.